This TCR beta chain came from a study of blood T cell repertoires in COVID-19. Study-wide context: Both acute and convalescent COVID-19 samples were obtained from the United States, Italy and Spain. The analysed material was cDNA or gDNA that came from T cells, B-cell-depleted T cells, or PBMCs.

Germline lookup yields CDR1 GTSNPN and CDR2 SVGIG (reference sequence). The CDR3 contains 14 residues. V shed 4 bases and J shed 10 bases, with 22 bases lying between them. Original data processing: Reference gene primer amplification yielded estimated nucleated cell counts. Method: immunoSEQ multiplex PCR; TCRdb's copy keeps in-frame clones and lacks some. That table gives V, J and clone size, and the DNA gave D and trimming. There are fewer than 200,000 clones in the sample; 80% to 90% occur only once, and more than 7.5% lies in the top ten. The TCR was taken from a man between 45 and 60 years old with active or convalescent COVID-19. Material: peripheral blood. The V call is TRBV30, the J call TRBJ1-1; weak D call: TRBD1 (5 bases). The CDR3 nucleotides are TGTGCCTGGACTGGTTTCGGGGGACGTTCGGGAGCTTTCTTT. This codes for CAWTGFGGRSGAFF.